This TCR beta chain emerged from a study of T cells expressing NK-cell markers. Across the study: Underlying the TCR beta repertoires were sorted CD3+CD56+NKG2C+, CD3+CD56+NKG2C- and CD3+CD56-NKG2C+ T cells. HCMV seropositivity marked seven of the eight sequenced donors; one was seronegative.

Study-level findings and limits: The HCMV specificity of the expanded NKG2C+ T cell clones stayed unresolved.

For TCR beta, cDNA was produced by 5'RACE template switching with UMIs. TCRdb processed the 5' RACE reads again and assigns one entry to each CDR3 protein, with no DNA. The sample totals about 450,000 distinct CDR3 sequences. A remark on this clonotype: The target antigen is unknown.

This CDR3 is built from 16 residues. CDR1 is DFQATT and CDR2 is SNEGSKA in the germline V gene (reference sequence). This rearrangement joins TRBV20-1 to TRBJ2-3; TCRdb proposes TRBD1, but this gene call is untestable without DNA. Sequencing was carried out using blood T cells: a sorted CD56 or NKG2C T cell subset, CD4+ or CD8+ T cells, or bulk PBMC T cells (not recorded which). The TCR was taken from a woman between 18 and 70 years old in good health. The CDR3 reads CSARGIGGASTDTQYF.